The T cell receptor (beta chain) described here comes from a study of breast tumors, draining lymph nodes, adjacent tissues. Study-wide points: Compared with lymph nodes, tumors were less diverse; compared with nontumor tissue, more.

Comment on this clonotype: The antigen is unknown.

TCRdb independently ran MiXCR on the multiplex PCR reads; one entry per CDR3 protein. Found here are approximately 150,000 distinct CDR3 sequences, around a third of them singletons; the top ten hold over 3.5%. V lost 5 bases to trimming and J lost 8 bases; unmatched junction nucleotides: 7. This CDR3 is 14 amino acids long. Looked up from germline, CDR1 is MGHRA and CDR2 is YSYEKL. Axillary draining lymph nodes of breast cancer patients supplied the node samples. This TCR was recovered from a female donor with breast cancer. Some clones in this sample may be carry-over from other donors' samples. Sequencing was carried out using axillary lymph node tissue. This chain links TRBV4-1 with TRBJ2-1; 9 bases match TRBD1. CDR3 sequence (DNA): TGCGCCAGCAGCTTAAGACAGGGGGGGCATGAGCAGTTCTTC. It specifies CASSLRQGGHEQFF.